The sample holds a few counts of the clone carrying this T cell receptor beta chain. What it binds is unknown. The immunoSEQ assay was version 4, run in survey mode. Genomic DNA was diluted to about 9.4 ng/uL, up to 1 ug per sample. Sequencing was performed with immunoSEQ multiplex PCR; in TCRdb, only in-frame clones are kept and a portion is missing. The sample lists roughly 48,000 clones, 88% occurring once. Germline V gene lookup returns CDR1 MNHEY and CDR2 SVGAGI. This CDR3 comprises 13 residues. V dropped 5 bases and J dropped 1 base, with 8 bases sitting between them. The data stem from a study of persistence of HIV-infected CD4 T cells. Study-level background: A median of roughly 8 years of suppressive ART preceded sampling.

Nonspecific anti-CD3/anti-CD28 bead stimulation represents the broad CD4+ T cell repertoire. Sorting of responding CD4+ T cells relied on upregulated CD40 ligand together with CD69. Donors had CD4+ T cell counts above 400 cells/uL and were CMV-seropositive. General study findings and limits: Bulk TCR data could not be restricted to HIV-1-infected CMV-responding cells.

This specimen was CD4+ T cells sorted from PBMCs after 18-hour stimulation, taken from a patient who received antiretroviral therapy. The receptor comes from an adult woman with HIV who was CMV-seropositive. The chain combines TRBV6-5 with TRBJ1-1; no firm D call. The CDR3 nucleotides are TGTGCCAGCAGTCGCCCCACGAACACTGAAGCTTTCTTT. This sequence encodes CASSRPTNTEAFF.